In this sample, the clone carrying this T cell receptor (beta chain) turned up many times. Its matching antigen is unknown. The sample comes from a study of Graves' ophthalmopathy and Graves' hyperthyroidism. The study's findings and limits: Blood also contained most of the expanded thyroid clonotypes above 0.001 frequency.

Clinicians diagnosed using symptoms, serum thyroxine, TRAb, thyroid ultrasound and orbital computed tomography. CDR1 SQVTM and CDR2 ANQGSEA come from the germline V gene. The CDR3 has 14 amino acids. Trimming took 4 bases from V and 1 from J, leaving 13 bases between them. The authors amplified TCR beta CDR3 regions, and they did so from RNA transcripts for repertoire sequencing. The library came from an HTBI-primed first-round RT-PCR and a second-round multiplex PCR. Each CDR3 protein is one row after TCRdb ran MiXCR on the multiplex PCR reads. The sample lists hundreds of thousands of distinct CDR3 sequences; around a fifth were seen once.

The receptor's source is a woman aged 18 to 35 with stable Graves' hyperthyroidism. Sequencing was done on a sample of peripheral blood. The chain links TRBV29-1 to TRBJ1-2; the D is unclear. This CDR3 is CSVGTGPINYGYTF. For the CDR3, the DNA is TGCAGCGTTGGGACCGGGCCTATTAACTATGGCTACACCTTC.